Listed below are T cell receptor beta chains from one sample, sequenced in a study of blood T cells in healthy people across ages. MiXCR was run by TCRdb on the 5' RACE reads, yielding one entry per CDR3 protein. The sample includes about 1.7 million distinct CDR3 sequences, 28% of them seen just once. The sequenced sample consisted of blood. These receptors were collected from a woman aged 25 to 39 in good health. The CDR3 runs from the conserved cysteine through the conserved F or W. Each record gives: clone size, V gene, J gene, D gene, CDR3 DNA, CDR3 protein. A D gene is named only where the DNA matches it firmly. Only some rows state a clone size, as once, few, many or a class for expanded clones.

>few|TRBV6-6|TRBJ2-3|-
TGTGCCACCTCTCTAGCAGGCACAGATACGCAGTATTTT
CATSLAGTDTQYF
>few|TRBV20-1|TRBJ2-7|TRBD2
TGCAGTGCTCAATCCTTGGGGCAGTCCGGGACTAGCGGGAGGTACTACGAGCAGTACTTC
CSAQSLGQSGTSGRYYEQYF
>-|TRBV28|TRBJ2-3|-
TGTGCCAGCAGCCACCAGGGGAGCACAGATACGCAGTATTTT
CASSHQGSTDTQYF
>few|TRBV20-1|TRBJ1-6|-
TGCAGTGCTAGAGAGAAGGCCAGGATGTATAATTCACCCCTCCACTTT
CSAREKARMYNSPLHF
>many|TRBV5-1|TRBJ2-5|-
TGCGCCAGCAGCACGACAGGGAGGGAGACCCAGTACTTC
CASSTTGRETQYF
>-|TRBV12-3/TRBV12-4|TRBJ1-1|TRBD1
TGTGCCAGCAGTTTTGGGACAGGGGGCACCGCTGAAGCTTTCTTT
CASSFGTGGTAEAFF
>-|TRBV6-6|TRBJ1-5|TRBD1
TGTGCCAGCAAAAACAGGGGTAGCAATCAGCCCCAGCATTTT
CASKNRGSNQPQHF
>few|TRBV11-2|TRBJ2-7|-
TGTGCCAGCAGCTTAGCCCAGGGTCACTCCTACGAGCAGTACTTC
CASSLAQGHSYEQYF
>-|TRBV2|TRBJ2-1|-
TGTGCCAGCAGGGGGACTCTCCACAATGAGCAGTTCTTC
CASRGTLHNEQFF
>few|TRBV2|TRBJ2-7|-
TGTGCCAGCAGTGAAGAGACAGCTTGGGACAACGAGCAGTACTTC
CASSEETAWDNEQYF
>-|TRBV12-3/TRBV12-4|TRBJ1-1|-
TGTGCCAGCCTAGGGGGGAACGCTGAAGCTTTCTTT
CASLGGNAEAFF